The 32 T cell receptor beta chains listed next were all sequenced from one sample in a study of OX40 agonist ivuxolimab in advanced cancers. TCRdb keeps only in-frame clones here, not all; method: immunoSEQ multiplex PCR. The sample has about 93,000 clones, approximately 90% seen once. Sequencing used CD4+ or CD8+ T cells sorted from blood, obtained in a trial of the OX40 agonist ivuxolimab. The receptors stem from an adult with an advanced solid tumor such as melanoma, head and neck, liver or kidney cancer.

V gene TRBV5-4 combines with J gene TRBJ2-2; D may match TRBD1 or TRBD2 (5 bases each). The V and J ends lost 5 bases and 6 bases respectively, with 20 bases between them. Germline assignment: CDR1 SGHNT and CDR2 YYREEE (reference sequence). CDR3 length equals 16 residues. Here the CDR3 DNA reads TGTGCCAGCAGGCAGGGTAGGCTAGAGGGCGCCGGGGAGCTGTTTTTT. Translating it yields CASRQGRLEGAGELFF. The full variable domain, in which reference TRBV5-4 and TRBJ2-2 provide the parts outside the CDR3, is ETGVTQSPTHLIKTRGQQVTLRCSSQSGHNTVSWYQQALGQGPQFIFQYYREEENGRGNFPPRFSGLQFPNYSSELNVNALELDDSALYLCASRQGRLEGAGELFFGEGSRLTVL.

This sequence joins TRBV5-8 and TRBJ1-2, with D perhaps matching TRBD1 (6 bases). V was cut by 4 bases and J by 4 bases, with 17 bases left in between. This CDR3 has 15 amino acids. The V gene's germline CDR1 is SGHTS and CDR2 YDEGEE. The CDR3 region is CASSNGQRWAYGYTF. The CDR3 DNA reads TGTGCCAGCAGCAACGGACAGCGATGGGCCTATGGCTACACCTTC.

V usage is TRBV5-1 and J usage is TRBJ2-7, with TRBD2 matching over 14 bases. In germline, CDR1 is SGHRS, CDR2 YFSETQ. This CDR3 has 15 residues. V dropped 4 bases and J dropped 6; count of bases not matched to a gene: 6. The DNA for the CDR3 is TGCGCCAGCAGCCAGACTAGCGGGAGGGGGGGCGAGCAGTACTTC. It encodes CASSQTSGRGGEQYF. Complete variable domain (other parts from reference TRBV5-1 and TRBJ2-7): KAGVTQTPRYLIKTRGQQVTLSCSPISGHRSVSWYQQTPGQGLQFLFEYFSETQRNKGNFPGRFSGRQFSNSRSEMNVSTLELGDSALYLCASSQTSGRGGEQYFGPGTRLTVT.

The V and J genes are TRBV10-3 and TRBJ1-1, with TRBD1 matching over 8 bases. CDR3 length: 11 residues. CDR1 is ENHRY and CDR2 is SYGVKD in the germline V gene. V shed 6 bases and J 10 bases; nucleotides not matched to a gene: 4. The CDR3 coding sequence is TGTGCCATCAGCCAGGGGGCAAGAGCTTTCTTT. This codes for CAISQGARAFF.

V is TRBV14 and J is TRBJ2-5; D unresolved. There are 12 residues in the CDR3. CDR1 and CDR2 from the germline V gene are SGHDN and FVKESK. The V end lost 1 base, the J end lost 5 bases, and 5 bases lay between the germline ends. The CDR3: CASSQVRETQYF. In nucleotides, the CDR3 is TGTGCCAGCAGCCAAGTTAGGGAGACCCAGTACTTC. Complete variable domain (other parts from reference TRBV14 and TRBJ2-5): EAGVTQFPSHSVIEKGQTVTLRCDPISGHDNLYWYRRVMGKEIKFLLHFVKESKQDESGMPNNRFLAERTGGTYSTLKVQPAELEDSGVYFCASSQVRETQYFGPGTRLLVL.

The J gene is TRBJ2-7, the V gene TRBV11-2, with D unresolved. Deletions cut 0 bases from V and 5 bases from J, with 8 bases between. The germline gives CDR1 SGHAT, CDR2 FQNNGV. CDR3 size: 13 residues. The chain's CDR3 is CASSLDPQDEQYF. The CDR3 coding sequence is TGTGCCAGCAGCTTAGATCCACAAGACGAGCAGTACTTC. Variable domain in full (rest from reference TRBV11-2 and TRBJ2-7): EAGVAQSPRYKIIEKRQSVAFWCNPISGHATLYWYQQILGQGPKLLIQFQNNGVVDDSQLPKDRFSAERLKGVDSTLKIQPAKLEDSAVYLCASSLDPQDEQYFGPGTRLTVT.

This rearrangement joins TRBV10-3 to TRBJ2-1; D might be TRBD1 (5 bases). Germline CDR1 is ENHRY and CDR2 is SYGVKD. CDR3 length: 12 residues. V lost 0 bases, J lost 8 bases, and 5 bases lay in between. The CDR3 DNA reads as TGTGCCATCAGTGAGTCAGGGGATGAGCAGTTCTTC. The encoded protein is CAISESGDEQFF.

This CDR3 reads CASKIGGAEQYF. Written as DNA, the CDR3 is TGTGCCAGCAAGATTGGGGGTGCCGAGCAGTACTTC. The V call is TRBV7-9, the J call TRBJ2-7; TRBD1 or TRBD2 may be the D gene (5 bases each). The CDR3 has 12 residues. The germline V gene has CDR1 SEHNR and CDR2 FQNEAQ (reference sequence). V was shortened by 7 bases and J by 6 bases, with 13 bases between the two germline ends.

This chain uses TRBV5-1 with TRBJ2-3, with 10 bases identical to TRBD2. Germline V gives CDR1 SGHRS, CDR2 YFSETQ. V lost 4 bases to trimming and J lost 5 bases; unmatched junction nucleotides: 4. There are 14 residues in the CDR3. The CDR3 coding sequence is TGCGCCAGCAGCAAAGGACTAGCGGTAGATACGCAGTATTTT. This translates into CASSKGLAVDTQYF.

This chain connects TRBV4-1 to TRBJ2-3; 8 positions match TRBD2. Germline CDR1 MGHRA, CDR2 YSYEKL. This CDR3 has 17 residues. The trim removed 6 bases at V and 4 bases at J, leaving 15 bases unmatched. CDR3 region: CASRRTRGAGGSDTQYF. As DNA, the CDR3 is TGCGCCAGCAGACGTACGCGGGGGGCCGGGGGTTCAGATACGCAGTATTTT.

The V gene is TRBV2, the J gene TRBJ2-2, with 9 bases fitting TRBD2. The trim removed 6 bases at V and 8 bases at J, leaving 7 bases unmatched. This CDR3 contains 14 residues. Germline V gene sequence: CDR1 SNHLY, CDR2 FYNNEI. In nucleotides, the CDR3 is TGTGCCAGCAGAGAACTAGCGGGTATAGGGGAGCTGTTTTTT. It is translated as CASRELAGIGELFF.

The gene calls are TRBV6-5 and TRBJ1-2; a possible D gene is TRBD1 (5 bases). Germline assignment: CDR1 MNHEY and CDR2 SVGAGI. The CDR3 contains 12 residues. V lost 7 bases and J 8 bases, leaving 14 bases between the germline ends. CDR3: CASKEGIGGYTF. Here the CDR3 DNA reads TGTGCCAGCAAGGAGGGGATCGGGGGCTACACCTTC.

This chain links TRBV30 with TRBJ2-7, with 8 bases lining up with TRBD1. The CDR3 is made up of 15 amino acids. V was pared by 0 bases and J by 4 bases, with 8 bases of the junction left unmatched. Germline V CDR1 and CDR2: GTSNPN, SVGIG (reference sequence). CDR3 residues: CAWSVSSGQVYEQYF. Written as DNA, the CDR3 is TGTGCCTGGAGTGTATCATCGGGACAGGTTTACGAGCAGTACTTC.

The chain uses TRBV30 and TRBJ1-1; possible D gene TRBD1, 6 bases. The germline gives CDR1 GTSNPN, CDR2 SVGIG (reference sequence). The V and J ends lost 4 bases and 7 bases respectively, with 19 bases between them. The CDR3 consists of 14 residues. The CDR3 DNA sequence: TGTGCCTGGAAAAGGGTCCGAGGGGGAGGTGAAGCTTTCTTT. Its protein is CAWKRVRGGGEAFF.

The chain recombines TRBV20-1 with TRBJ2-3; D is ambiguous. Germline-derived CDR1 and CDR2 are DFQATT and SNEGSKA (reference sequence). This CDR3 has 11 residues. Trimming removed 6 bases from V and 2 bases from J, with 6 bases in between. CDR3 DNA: TGCAGTGCCCCAATCACAGATACGCAGTATTTT. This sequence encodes CSAPITDTQYF.

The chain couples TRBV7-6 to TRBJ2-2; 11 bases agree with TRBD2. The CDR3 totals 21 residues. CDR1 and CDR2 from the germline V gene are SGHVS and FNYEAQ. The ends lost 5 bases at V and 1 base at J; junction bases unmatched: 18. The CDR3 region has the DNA TGTGCCAGCAGCACAAGGGGGGCTAGCGGGAGGTCCCAAGGGAACACCGGGGAGCTGTTTTTT. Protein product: CASSTRGASGRSQGNTGELFF.

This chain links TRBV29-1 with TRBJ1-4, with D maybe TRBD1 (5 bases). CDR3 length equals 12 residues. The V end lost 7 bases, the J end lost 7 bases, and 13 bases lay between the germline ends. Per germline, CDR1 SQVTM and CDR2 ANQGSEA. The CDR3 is CSAGAGGEKLFF. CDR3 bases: TGCAGCGCTGGGGCCGGTGGTGAAAAACTGTTTTTT.

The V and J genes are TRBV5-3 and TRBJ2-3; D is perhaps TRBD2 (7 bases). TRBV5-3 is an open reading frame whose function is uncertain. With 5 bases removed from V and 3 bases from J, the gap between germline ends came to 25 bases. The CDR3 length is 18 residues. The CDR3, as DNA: TGTGCCAGAAGTCTAAAGTCACGGGGGGCAGGTCCTACAGATACGCAGTATTTT. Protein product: CARSLKSRGAGPTDTQYF.

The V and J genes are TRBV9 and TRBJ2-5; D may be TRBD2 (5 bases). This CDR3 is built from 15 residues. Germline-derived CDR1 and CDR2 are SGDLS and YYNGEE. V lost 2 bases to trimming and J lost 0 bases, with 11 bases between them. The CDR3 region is CASSVGGSYQETQYF. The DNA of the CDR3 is TGTGCCAGCAGCGTTGGAGGTTCGTACCAAGAGACCCAGTACTTC.

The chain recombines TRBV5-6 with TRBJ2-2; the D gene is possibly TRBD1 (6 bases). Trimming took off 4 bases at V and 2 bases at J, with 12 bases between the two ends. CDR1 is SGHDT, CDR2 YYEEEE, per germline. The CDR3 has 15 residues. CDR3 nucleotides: TGTGCCAGCAGCCTGACAGGCGTAAACACCGGGGAGCTGTTTTTT. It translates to CASSLTGVNTGELFF.

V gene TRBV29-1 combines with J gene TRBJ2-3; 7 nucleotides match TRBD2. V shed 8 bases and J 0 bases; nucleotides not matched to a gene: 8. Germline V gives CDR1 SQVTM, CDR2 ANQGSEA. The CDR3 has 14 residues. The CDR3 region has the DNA TGCAGCTCGGGACTATCCACTAGCACAGATACGCAGTATTTT. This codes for CSSGLSTSTDTQYF.

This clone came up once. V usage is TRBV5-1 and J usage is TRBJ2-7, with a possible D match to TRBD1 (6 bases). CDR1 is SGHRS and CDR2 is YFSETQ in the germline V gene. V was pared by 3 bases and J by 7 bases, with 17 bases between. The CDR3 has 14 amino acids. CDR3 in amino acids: CASSWETGRIEQYF. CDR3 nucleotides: TGCGCCAGCAGCTGGGAAACAGGGCGGATTGAGCAGTACTTC.

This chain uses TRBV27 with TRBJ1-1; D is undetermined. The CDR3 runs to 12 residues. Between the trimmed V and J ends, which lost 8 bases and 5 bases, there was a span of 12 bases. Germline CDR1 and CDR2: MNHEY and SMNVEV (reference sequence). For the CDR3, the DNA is TGTGCCAGCGGATTTACAGAGACTGAAGCTTTCTTT. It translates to CASGFTETEAFF.

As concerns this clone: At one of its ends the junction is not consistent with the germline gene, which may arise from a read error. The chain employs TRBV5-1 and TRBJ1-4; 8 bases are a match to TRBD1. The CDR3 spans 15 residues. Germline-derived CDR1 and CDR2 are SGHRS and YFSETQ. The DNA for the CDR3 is TGCGCCAGCAGATTGGGACAGGCCTTTAATGAAAAACTGTTTTTT. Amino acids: CASRLGQAFNEKLFF.

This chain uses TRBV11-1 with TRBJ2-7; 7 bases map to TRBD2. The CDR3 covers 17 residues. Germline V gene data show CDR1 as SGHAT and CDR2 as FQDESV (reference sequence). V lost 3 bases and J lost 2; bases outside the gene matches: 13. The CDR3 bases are TGTGCCAGCAGCTTGACGAGCGGGGCCCATACCACCTACGAGCAGTACTTC. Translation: CASSLTSGAHTTYEQYF. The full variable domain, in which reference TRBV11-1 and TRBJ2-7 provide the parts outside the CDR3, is EAEVAQSPRYKITEKSQAVAFWCDPISGHATLYWYRQILGQGPELLVQFQDESVVDDSQLPKDRFSAERLKGVDSTLKIQPAELGDSAMYLCASSLTSGAHTTYEQYFGPGTRLTVT.

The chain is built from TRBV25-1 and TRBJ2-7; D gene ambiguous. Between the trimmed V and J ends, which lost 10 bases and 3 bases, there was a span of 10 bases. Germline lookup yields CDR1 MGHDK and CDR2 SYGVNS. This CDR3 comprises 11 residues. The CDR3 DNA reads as TGTGCCATCCGGGTCCTCTACGAGCAGTACTTC. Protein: CAIRVLYEQYF.

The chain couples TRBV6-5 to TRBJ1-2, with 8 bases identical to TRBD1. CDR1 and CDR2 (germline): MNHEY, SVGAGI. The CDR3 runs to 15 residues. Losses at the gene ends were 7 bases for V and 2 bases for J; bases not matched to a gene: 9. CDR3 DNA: TGTGCCAGCACCACCTCAGGGGGCGCGAACTATGGCTACACCTTC. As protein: CASTTSGGANYGYTF.

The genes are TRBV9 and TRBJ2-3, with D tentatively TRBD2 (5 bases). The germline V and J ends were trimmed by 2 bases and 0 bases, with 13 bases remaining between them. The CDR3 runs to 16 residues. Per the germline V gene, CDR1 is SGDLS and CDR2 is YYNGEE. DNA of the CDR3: TGTGCCAGCAGCGTCTCAAGCAGCGGTAGCACAGATACGCAGTATTTT. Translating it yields CASSVSSSGSTDTQYF.

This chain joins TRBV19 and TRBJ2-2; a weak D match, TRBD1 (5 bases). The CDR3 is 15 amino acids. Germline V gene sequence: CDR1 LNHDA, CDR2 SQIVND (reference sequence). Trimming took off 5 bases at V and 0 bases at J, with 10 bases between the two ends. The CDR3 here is CASSVAGSNTGELFF. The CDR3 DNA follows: TGTGCCAGTAGTGTGGCAGGGTCGAACACCGGGGAGCTGTTTTTT.

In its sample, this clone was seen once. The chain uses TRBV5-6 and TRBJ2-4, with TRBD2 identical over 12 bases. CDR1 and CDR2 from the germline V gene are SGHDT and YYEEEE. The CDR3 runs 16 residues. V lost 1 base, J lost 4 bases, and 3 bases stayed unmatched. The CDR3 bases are TGTGCCAGCAGCTTGCGCACTAGCGGGGGGAAAAACATTCAGTACTTC. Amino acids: CASSLRTSGGKNIQYF. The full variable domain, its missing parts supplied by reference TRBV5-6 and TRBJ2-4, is DAGVTQSPTHLIKTRGQQVTLRCSPKSGHDTVSWYQQALGQGPQFIFQYYEEEERQRGNFPDRFSGHQFPNYSSELNVNALLLGDSALYLCASSLRTSGGKNIQYFGAGTRLSVL.

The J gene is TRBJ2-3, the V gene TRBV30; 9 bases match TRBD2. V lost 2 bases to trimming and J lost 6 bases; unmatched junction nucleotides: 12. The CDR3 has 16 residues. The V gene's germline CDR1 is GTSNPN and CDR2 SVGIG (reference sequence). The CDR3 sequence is CAWSPNSGGSRDTQYF. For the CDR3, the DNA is TGTGCCTGGAGTCCAAATAGCGGGGGCTCAAGGGATACGCAGTATTTT.

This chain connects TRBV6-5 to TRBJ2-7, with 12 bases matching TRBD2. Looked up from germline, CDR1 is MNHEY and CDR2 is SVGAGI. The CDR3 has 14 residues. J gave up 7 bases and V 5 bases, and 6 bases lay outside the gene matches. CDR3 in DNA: TGTGCCAGCAGTAAAGCTAGCGGGAGGGGAGAGCAGTACTTC. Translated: CASSKASGRGEQYF.